This TCR beta chain is drawn from a study of T cells in Graves' hyperthyroidism and ophthalmopathy. Patients with uncontrolled infections, other autoimmune diseases, pregnancy or lactation were excluded. In making diagnoses, clinical symptoms, serum thyroxine and TRAb, thyroid ultrasound and orbital computed tomography were all used. The source of the PBMCs was more than 9.5 ml of fresh peripheral blood. RNA transcripts yielded amplified TCR beta CDR3 regions. Primed by the HTBI set, a first-round RT-PCR was run on the TCR CDR3. Via MiXCR, TCRdb re-called the multiplex PCR reads, giving one row per CDR3 protein. The repertoire has fewer than 400,000 distinct CDR3 sequences, approximately 25% of them found once; the top ten carry 73%. The germline CDR1 and CDR2 sequences are PRHDT and FYEKMQ (reference sequence). The CDR3 consists of 14 residues. Trimming stripped 3 bases from V and 3 bases from J, with 10 bases between.

The table lists this clonotype with a count of one. The chain couples TRBV13 to TRBJ2-3; D is possibly TRBD1 (5 bases). The clonotype was recovered from a man aged 45-65 years with Graves' hyperthyroidism. Sequencing used blood. CDR3 bases: TGTGCCAGCAGCTTTCAGGGATATACAGATACGCAGTATTTT. Encoded protein: CASSFQGYTDTQYF. Together with reference TRBV13 and TRBJ2-3, the CDR3 gives the full variable domain: AAGVIQSPRHLIKEKRETATLKCYPIPRHDTVYWYQQGPGQDPQFLISFYEKMQSDKGSIPDRFSAQQFSDYHSELNMSSLELGDSALYFCASSFQGYTDTQYFGPGTRLTVL.